Below, 6 T cell receptor beta chains from the same sample are listed, as sequenced in a study of CD8+ T cells in alopecia areata. As for treatment: oral pan-JAK inhibitor, 5-10 mg twice daily. RNA extraction was followed by reverse transcription into cDNA, which acted as the sequencing template. The table came from immunoSEQ multiplex PCR; TCRdb's copy has only in-frame clones and leaves some out. The sample lists 150,000 to 200,000 clones; 51% were seen once. Sequencing was performed on CD8+ T cells sorted from blood, taken between weeks 51 and 54, from a patient treated with tofacitinib. The receptors stem from a human donor with alopecia areata.

This clone was found a few times. The chain joins TRBV5-4 to TRBJ2-7; D is ambiguous. The V gene lost 3 bases and the J gene lost 2 bases, with 12 bases spanning the gap. The CDR3 has 14 residues. CDR1 and CDR2 (germline): SGHNT, YYREEE (reference sequence). CDR3 nucleotides: TGTGCCAGCAGCTCCCAGATTGCACCCTACGAGCAGTACTTC. Its protein is CASSSQIAPYEQYF.

V is TRBV7-2 and J is TRBJ1-1; 7 nucleotides line up with TRBD1. J was trimmed by 4 bases and V by 5 bases; bases with no gene match: 7. Germline V lookup: CDR1 SGHTA, CDR2 FQGNSA. The CDR3 covers 14 residues. The CDR3 nucleotides are TGTGCCAGCAGCCCCGGGACAGCCCCCACTGAAGCTTTCTTT. It encodes CASSPGTAPTEAFF.

This clone appeared once. This sequence joins TRBV5-6 and TRBJ1-5; 8 nucleotides line up with TRBD1. Germline CDR1 SGHDT, CDR2 YYEEEE. J gave up 5 bases and V 4 bases, and 8 bases lay outside the gene matches. The CDR3 extends over 15 amino acids. This chain's CDR3 is CASSTADRAYQPQHF. Written as DNA, the CDR3 is TGTGCCAGCAGCACAGCGGACAGGGCTTATCAGCCCCAGCATTTT.

To note about this clone: This sample also contains other DNA sequences that code for the same CDR3. The gene calls are TRBV11-2 and TRBJ2-7; 9 bases are a match to TRBD2. V was pared by 3 bases and J by 4 bases, with 4 bases of the junction left unmatched. The CDR3 contains 14 residues. Germline V gene lookup returns CDR1 SGHAT and CDR2 FQNNGV. The CDR3 reads CASSFGGGVYEQYF. The CDR3, as DNA: TGTGCCAGCAGCTTTGGCGGGGGGGTATACGAGCAGTACTTC.

This clone was found a few times. CDR3 in amino acids: CASSERSSTDTQYF. The CDR3, as DNA: TGTGCCAGCAGTGAACGGAGTAGCACAGATACGCAGTATTTT. This sequence joins TRBV2 and TRBJ2-3; D unresolved. The CDR3 has 14 amino acids. Between the trimmed V and J ends, which lost 2 bases and 0 bases, there was a span of 6 bases. CDR1 SNHLY and CDR2 FYNNEI come from the germline V gene.

This chain connects TRBV27 to TRBJ2-7, with D unclear. The V gene's germline CDR1 is MNHEY and CDR2 SMNVEV (reference sequence). Trimming shortened V by 3 bases and J by 3 bases, and 15 bases separated the two germline ends. CDR3 length equals 15 residues. The CDR3 region is CASSFSPNAIYEQYF. The CDR3 region has the DNA TGTGCCAGCAGTTTCTCACCTAACGCGATCTACGAGCAGTACTTC.